What follows are 29 T cell receptor beta chains derived from one specimen sequenced in a study of radiotherapy plus CTLA-4 blockade in lung cancer. This table comes from immunoSEQ multiplex PCR, and its TCRdb copy is limited to in-frame clones, with some not included. The table records approximately 40,000 clones, approximately 77% of them present only once. The specimen was peripheral blood, collected from a patient treated with radiotherapy plus ipilimumab. These receptors came from a human donor with non-small cell lung cancer whose response to radiotherapy plus ipilimumab could not be evaluated.

The chain carries TRBV7-3 and TRBJ2-1; a weak D match, TRBD2 (6 bases). CDR3 length: 15 residues. V shed 4 bases and J shed 2 bases, with 12 bases lying between them. CDR1 and CDR2 (germline): SGHTA, FQGTGA. Written as DNA, the CDR3 is TGTGCCAGCAGCTCGGGGGACTTCCCCTACAATGAGCAGTTCTTC. Translating it yields CASSSGDFPYNEQFF.

The chain links TRBV7-9 to TRBJ1-4; D is unresolved. Germline CDR1 and CDR2: SEHNR and FQNEAQ (reference sequence). This CDR3 contains 15 residues. The V end was cut by 1 base, the J end by 2 bases, with 8 bases between. For the CDR3, the DNA is TGTGCCAGCAGCTTAGTAGCGGGCACTAATGAAAAACTGTTTTTT. As protein: CASSLVAGTNEKLFF. The entire variable domain, with the rest obtained from reference TRBV7-9 and TRBJ1-4, is as follows: DTGVSQNPRHKITKRGQNVTFRCDPISEHNRLYWYRQTLGQGPEFLTYFQNEAQLEKSRLLSDRFSAERPKGSFSTLEIQRTEQGDSAMYLCASSLVAGTNEKLFFGSGTQLSVL.

This clone turned up a few times. The chain combines TRBV5-6 with TRBJ1-4; D gene ambiguous. CDR3 size: 14 residues. Germline V gene data show CDR1 as SGHDT and CDR2 as YYEEEE. V lost 2 bases and J 4 bases, leaving 9 bases between the germline ends. In DNA, the CDR3 is TGTGCCAGCAGCTTTAATGAGGGTAATGAAAAACTGTTTTTT. Translated: CASSFNEGNEKLFF.

J is TRBJ1-1 and V is TRBV5-6; 7 nucleotides match TRBD1. The CDR3 spans 15 residues. V trimming: 0 bases; J trimming: 2 bases; junction bases outside the gene matches: 4. Germline V CDR1 and CDR2: SGHDT, YYEEEE. As DNA, the CDR3 is TGTGCCAGCAGCTTGGTTAGACAGGGCAACACTGAAGCTTTCTTT. Translating gives CASSLVRQGNTEAFF.

The V call is TRBV25-1, the J call TRBJ1-5; D is unclear. This CDR3 has 14 residues. CDR1 is MGHDK and CDR2 is SYGVNS in the germline V gene. Trimming took off 3 bases at V and 9 bases at J, with 15 bases between the two ends. CDR3 residues: CASSDALSRRPQHF. CDR3 DNA: TGTGCCAGCAGTGATGCACTCTCCAGGCGGCCCCAGCATTTT.

This chain joins TRBV4-2 and TRBJ2-7, with TRBD2 matching 7 bases. Germline trimming cut 0 bases from V and 2 bases from J; bases unmatched to any gene: 4. Germline V CDR1 and CDR2: LGHNA, YNFKEQ. CDR3 length: 15 amino acids. The CDR3 DNA is TGTGCCAGCAGCCAAGATAAGGGAGGGCCCTACGAGCAGTACTTC. As protein: CASSQDKGGPYEQYF.

V and J are TRBV11-2 and TRBJ2-7; 10 positions match TRBD1. Losses at the gene ends were 4 bases for V and 3 bases for J; bases not matched to a gene: 3. CDR1 is SGHAT and CDR2 is FQNNGV in the germline V gene. The CDR3 has 14 residues. The CDR3 protein is CASSSRTGGYEQYF. DNA for the CDR3: TGTGCCAGCAGCTCCCGGACAGGGGGCTACGAGCAGTACTTC.

This clone was observed a handful of times. The chain links TRBV28 to TRBJ2-3; no reliable D call. V was shortened by 3 bases and J by 4 bases, with 5 bases between the two germline ends. The CDR3 extends over 12 amino acids. The V gene's germline CDR1 is MDHEN and CDR2 SYDVKM. CDR3: CASSFSADTQYF. The CDR3 coding sequence is TGTGCCAGCAGTTTCAGCGCAGATACGCAGTATTTT. The full variable domain, completed using reference TRBV28 and TRBJ2-3, is DVKVTQSSRYLVKRTGEKVFLECVQDMDHENMFWYRQDPGLGLRLIYFSYDVKMKEKGDIPEGYSVSREKKERFSLILESASTNQTSMYLCASSFSADTQYFGPGTRLTVL.

V usage is TRBV5-1 and J usage is TRBJ1-1, with D tentatively TRBD1 (5 bases). The CDR3 is 11 amino acids. From germline, CDR1 is SGHRS and CDR2 YFSETQ. V lost 8 bases, J lost 4 bases, and 9 bases lay in between. The CDR3 DNA reads TGCGCCAGTACCGACAGCACTGAAGCTTTCTTT. This sequence encodes CASTDSTEAFF.

CDR3 residues: CASSGRPGEDEKLFF. The CDR3, as DNA: TGTGCCAGCAGCGGGAGGCCAGGGGAAGACGAAAAACTGTTTTTT. V is TRBV9 and J is TRBJ1-4, with D possibly TRBD1 on 6 matching bases. The CDR3 is 15 residues long. Trimming took 3 bases from V and 8 from J, leaving 17 bases between them. The germline gives CDR1 SGDLS, CDR2 YYNGEE.

V is TRBV18 and J is TRBJ1-4; 7 nucleotides agree with TRBD1. The CDR3 spans 14 residues. In germline, CDR1 is KGHSH, CDR2 LQKENI. The ends lost 6 bases at V and 1 base at J; junction bases unmatched: 2. In DNA form, the CDR3 reads TGTGCCAGCTCGGGGGACAGAACTAATGAAAAACTGTTTTTT. Translating gives CASSGDRTNEKLFF.

This clone was counted between two and nine times. This chain joins TRBV5-1 and TRBJ1-3; no reliable D call. Germline CDR1 and CDR2: SGHRS and YFSETQ. The CDR3 loop spans 14 amino acids. The ends were cut back, 5 bases at V and 0 bases at J, with 9 bases in the middle. Here the CDR3 reads CASSEEGSGNTIYF. The CDR3 nucleotides are TGCGCCAGCAGTGAGGAGGGCTCTGGAAACACCATATATTTT.

V is TRBV7-2 and J is TRBJ2-3, with D possibly being TRBD2 (6 bases). The CDR3 consists of 13 residues. Germline values: CDR1 SGHTA, CDR2 FQGNSA. The V end lost 5 bases, the J end lost 14 bases, and 20 bases lay between the germline ends. CDR3 sequence (DNA): TGTGCCAGCAGCCCACAGACTAGAGGGATATGGTATTTT. Translated, it gives CASSPQTRGIWYF.

The rearrangement links TRBV5-6 to TRBJ2-5, with 7 bases matching TRBD1. This CDR3 contains 15 residues. After removal of 1 base from V and 1 base from J, the junction contained 4 bases not matched to a gene. CDR1 and CDR2 from the germline V gene are SGHDT and YYEEEE. The CDR3, as DNA: TGTGCCAGCAGCTTGACAGGGGATTCCCAAGAGACCCAGTACTTC. Its translation is CASSLTGDSQETQYF.

With regard to this clone: Other DNA variants within this sample encode the same CDR3. The chain uses TRBV20-1 and TRBJ2-7; D uncertain. Germline CDR1 reads DFQATT; CDR2 reads SNEGSKA (reference sequence). Trimming stripped 2 bases from V and 2 bases from J, with 4 bases between. This CDR3 is 11 amino acids long. The CDR3 region is CSARLAYEQYF. The CDR3 DNA is TGCAGTGCTAGACTAGCCTACGAGCAGTACTTC.

In DNA, the CDR3 is TGTGCCAGCAGCCCTTCGGCAGGCCAATATGGCTACACCTTC. It yields the protein CASSPSAGQYGYTF. The rearrangement uses TRBV7-2 and TRBJ1-2, with D unclear. CDR3 size: 14 residues. Germline CDR1 is SGHTA and CDR2 is FQGNSA. Trimming pared 5 bases from V and 5 bases from J, leaving 15 bases between.

The chain has TRBV11-2 and TRBJ1-2; D is uncertain. The germline V gene has CDR1 SGHAT and CDR2 FQNNGV. This CDR3 has 15 residues. The V gene lost 7 bases and the J gene lost 7 bases, with 22 bases spanning the gap. CDR3 sequence reads: CASTPRGQVVAGYTF. The CDR3, as DNA: TGTGCCAGCACCCCGCGGGGTCAGGTTGTAGCTGGCTACACCTTC.

The rearrangement links TRBV5-4 to TRBJ1-2; D is uncertain. Trimming took off 3 bases at V and 8 bases at J, with 14 bases between the two ends. CDR3 length: 13 residues. The germline V gene has CDR1 SGHNT and CDR2 YYREEE (reference sequence). CDR3 DNA sequence: TGTGCCAGCAGCTATGCAGGCGCTCCCGGCTACACCTTC. Protein: CASSYAGAPGYTF.

The V call is TRBV7-2, the J call TRBJ2-2; 7 bases align to TRBD2. Trimming cost V 6 bases and J 2 bases; bases outside gene matches: 6. Germline V CDR1 and CDR2: SGHTA, FQGNSA. The CDR3 sequence is 15 residues long. Here the CDR3 DNA reads TGTGCCAGCAGTAACCCGGGACTAAACACCGGGGAGCTGTTTTTT. Translation: CASSNPGLNTGELFF.

The sample holds a few counts of this clone. The chain is built from TRBV5-1 and TRBJ2-1; D not certain. Trimming stripped 3 bases from V and 5 bases from J, with 12 bases between. Germline-derived CDR1 and CDR2 are SGHRS and YFSETQ. The CDR3 consists of 14 residues. The CDR3 sequence is CASSSLVSHNEQFF. The CDR3 bases are TGCGCCAGCAGCTCCCTCGTTAGCCACAATGAGCAGTTCTTC. The variable domain in full, with the rest retrieved from reference TRBV5-1 and TRBJ2-1, is KAGVTQTPRYLIKTRGQQVTLSCSPISGHRSVSWYQQTPGQGLQFLFEYFSETQRNKGNFPGRFSGRQFSNSRSEMNVSTLELGDSALYLCASSSLVSHNEQFFGPGTRLTVL.

This chain links TRBV5-1 with TRBJ2-1, with unresolved D. V lost 0 bases, J lost 2 bases, and 3 bases lay in between. Germline assignment: CDR1 SGHRS and CDR2 YFSETQ. The CDR3 runs 13 residues. CDR3 protein: CASSLGAYNEQFF. CDR3 nucleotides: TGCGCCAGCAGCTTGGGCGCCTACAATGAGCAGTTCTTC.

The chain employs TRBV5-8 and TRBJ1-5; D is undetermined. CDR3 size: 15 residues. V was shortened by 0 bases and J by 3 bases, with 10 bases between the two germline ends. The germline V gene has CDR1 SGHTS and CDR2 YDEGEE. The CDR3 loop reads CASSLVGQNNQPQHF. In DNA, the CDR3 is TGTGCCAGCAGCTTGGTTGGCCAGAACAATCAGCCCCAGCATTTT.

The chain has TRBV25-1 and TRBJ1-2; 8 bases agree with TRBD1. Germline CDR1 is MGHDK and CDR2 is SYGVNS. With V trimmed by 5 bases and J by 5 bases, 10 bases remained unmatched. CDR3 length equals 15 residues. Here the CDR3 DNA reads TGTGCCAGCAGTCCCTCGGACAGGGTTGGATATGGCTACACCTTC. It yields the protein CASSPSDRVGYGYTF.

The chain recombines TRBV27 with TRBJ2-1, with TRBD2 matching over 11 bases. J was trimmed by 2 bases and V by 4 bases; bases with no gene match: 1. The CDR3 is made up of 15 amino acids. Germline V gives CDR1 MNHEY, CDR2 SMNVEV (reference sequence). CDR3 in amino acids: CASSSTSGTYNEQFF. As DNA, the CDR3 is TGTGCCAGCAGTTCGACTAGCGGGACCTACAATGAGCAGTTCTTC.

This clone was recorded once. The J gene is TRBJ2-3, the V gene TRBV6-1, with unresolved D. V lost 7 bases and J 0 bases, leaving 11 bases between the germline ends. Germline CDR1 and CDR2: MNHNS and SASEGT. This CDR3 region has 14 residues. CDR3 bases: TGTGCCAGCATACACCGACATAGCACAGATACGCAGTATTTT. Protein: CASIHRHSTDTQYF.

This chain links TRBV19 with TRBJ2-5; 9 positions match TRBD2. This CDR3 has 14 residues. The germline CDR1 and CDR2 sequences are LNHDA and SQIVND (reference sequence). V lost 7 bases and J lost 4; bases outside the gene matches: 7. As DNA, the CDR3 is TGTGCCAGTACTAGCGGGGCCTCGGGAGAGACCCAGTACTTC. This codes for CASTSGASGETQYF.

V is TRBV5-1 and J is TRBJ1-3; 11 bases match TRBD1. Germline V gene lookup returns CDR1 SGHRS and CDR2 YFSETQ. The CDR3 has 16 residues. The trim removed 3 bases at V and 8 bases at J, leaving 10 bases unmatched. The CDR3 reads CASSSGDPGQGDTIYF. The DNA of the CDR3 is TGCGCCAGCAGCTCCGGAGACCCGGGACAGGGGGACACCATATATTTT.

The CDR3 reads CASSVDSGLPMNTGELFF. CDR3 bases: TGTGCCAGCAGCGTAGATTCTGGGCTCCCAATGAACACCGGGGAGCTGTTTTTT. The rearrangement joins TRBV9 to TRBJ2-2; the D is unclear. With 0 bases removed from V and 1 base from J, the gap between germline ends came to 16 bases. Germline V gives CDR1 SGDLS, CDR2 YYNGEE. The CDR3 is made up of 18 amino acids. The variable domain in full, completed from reference TRBV9 and TRBJ2-2, reads DSGVTQTPKHLITATGQRVTLRCSPRSGDLSVYWYQQSLDQGLQFLIQYYNGEERAKGNILERFSAQQFPDLHSELNLSSLELGDSALYFCASSVDSGLPMNTGELFFGEGSRLTVL.

V and J are TRBV7-3 and TRBJ2-7, with D maybe TRBD1 (6 bases). The germline V and J ends were trimmed by 6 bases and 1 base, with 16 bases remaining between them. The CDR3 sequence is 15 residues long. The germline V gene encodes CDR1 SGHTA and CDR2 FQGTGA. The CDR3 nucleotides are TGTGCCAGCAGGTCACAGGGCGCCCATTCCTACGAGCAGTACTTC. It translates to CASRSQGAHSYEQYF.